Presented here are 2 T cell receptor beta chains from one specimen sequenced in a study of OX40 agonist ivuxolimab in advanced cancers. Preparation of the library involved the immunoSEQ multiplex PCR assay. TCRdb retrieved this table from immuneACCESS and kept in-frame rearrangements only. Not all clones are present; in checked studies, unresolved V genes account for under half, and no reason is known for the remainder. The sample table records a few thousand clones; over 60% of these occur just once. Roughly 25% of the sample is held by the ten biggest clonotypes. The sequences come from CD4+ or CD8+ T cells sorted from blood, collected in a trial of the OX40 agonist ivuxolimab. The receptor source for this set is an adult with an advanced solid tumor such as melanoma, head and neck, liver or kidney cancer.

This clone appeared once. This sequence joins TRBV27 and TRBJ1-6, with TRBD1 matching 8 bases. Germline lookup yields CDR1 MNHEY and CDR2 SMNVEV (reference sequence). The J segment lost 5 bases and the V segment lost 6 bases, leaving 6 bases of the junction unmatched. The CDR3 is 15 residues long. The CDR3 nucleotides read TGTGCCAGCAGAGTCCGACAGGGGAATAATTCACCCCTCCACTTT. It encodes CASRVRQGNNSPLHF.

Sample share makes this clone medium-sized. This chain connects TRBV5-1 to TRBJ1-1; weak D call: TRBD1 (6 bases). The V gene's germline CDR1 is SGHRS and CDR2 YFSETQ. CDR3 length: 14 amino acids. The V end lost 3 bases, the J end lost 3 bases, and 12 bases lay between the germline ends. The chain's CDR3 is CASSYTRGDTEAFF. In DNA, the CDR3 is TGCGCCAGCAGCTACACCAGGGGCGACACTGAAGCTTTCTTT. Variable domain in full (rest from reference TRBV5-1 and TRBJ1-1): KAGVTQTPRYLIKTRGQQVTLSCSPISGHRSVSWYQQTPGQGLQFLFEYFSETQRNKGNFPGRFSGRQFSNSRSEMNVSTLELGDSALYLCASSYTRGDTEAFFGQGTRLTVV.